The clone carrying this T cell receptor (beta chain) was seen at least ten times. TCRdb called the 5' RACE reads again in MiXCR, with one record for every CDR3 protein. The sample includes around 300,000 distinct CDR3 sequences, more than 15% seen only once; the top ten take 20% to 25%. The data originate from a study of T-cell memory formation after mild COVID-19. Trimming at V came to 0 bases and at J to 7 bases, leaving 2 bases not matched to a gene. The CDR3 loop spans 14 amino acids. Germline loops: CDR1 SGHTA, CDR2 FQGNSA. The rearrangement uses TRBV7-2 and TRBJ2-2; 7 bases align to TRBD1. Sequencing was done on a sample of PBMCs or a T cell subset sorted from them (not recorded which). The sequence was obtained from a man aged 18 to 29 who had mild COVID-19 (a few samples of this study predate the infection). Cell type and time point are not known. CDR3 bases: TGTGCCAGCAGCTTAGCCCAGGGGGACGGGGAGCTGTTTTTT. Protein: CASSLAQGDGELFF.